These T cell receptor beta chains were read from a single sample in a study of cytomegalovirus exposure and HLA in healthy donors. Assay: immunoSEQ multiplex PCR; the TCRdb copy retains only in-frame clones and omits some. The sample has hundreds of thousands of clones; 60% to 80% are singletons. Sequenced material: PBMCs. The receptors were gathered from a man between 18 and 35 years old in good health and CMV-seronegative. Both conserved end residues are part of each CDR3. The D gene is left open where the match is weak. Clone size is stated in some rows and not others, as once, few, many or a class when expanded.

J: TRBJ2-7
D: TRBD1
size: few
V: TRBV2
CDR3: CASSERGQGYEQYF

J: TRBJ1-2
D: TRBD1
size: -
V: TRBV29-1
CDR3: CSVGGTGGAYGYTF

J: TRBJ1-2
D: -
size: -
V: TRBV30
CDR3: CAWSVKSLVSGTLGYTF

J: TRBJ1-2
D: TRBD1
size: -
V: TRBV5-4
CDR3: CASTKTGDAGYTF

J: TRBJ1-2
D: -
size: once
V: TRBV4-3
CDR3: CASSQADSPGDGYTF

J: TRBJ2-1
D: -
size: -
V: TRBV29-1
CDR3: CSVAQGGYNEQFF

J: TRBJ2-3
D: -
size: -
V: TRBV5-1
CDR3: CASSLDSGLLTDTQYF

J: TRBJ2-1
D: -
size: -
V: TRBV6-6
CDR3: CASSYGGDEQFF

J: TRBJ2-7
D: -
size: -
V: TRBV18
CDR3: CASSPPVTAEQYF

J: TRBJ2-5
D: -
size: -
V: TRBV4-3
CDR3: CASSQSSGETQYF

J: TRBJ2-5
D: TRBD2
size: few
V: TRBV7-2
CDR3: CASSVSGRGGQETQYF

J: TRBJ1-2
D: -
size: -
V: TRBV5-1
CDR3: CASSPLETPGYGYTF

J: TRBJ1-2
D: -
size: -
V: TRBV12-5
CDR3: CASGLETGHYGYTF

J: TRBJ2-1
D: -
size: -
V: TRBV30
CDR3: CAWSRDRANDEQFF